The clone carrying this TCR beta chain was seen only a few times. Its antigen is currently unknown. TCRdb re-called the reads through MiXCR, storing one row per CDR3 protein. The sample consists of 680,000 or so distinct CDR3 sequences, around a third of them appearing once. These data originate in a study of T cell repertoires in cytomegalovirus infection. CDR1 is LNHDA and CDR2 is SQIVND in the germline V gene (reference sequence). V was trimmed by 7 bases and J by 3 bases, leaving 15 bases between them. The CDR3 loop spans 14 amino acids. V and J are TRBV19 and TRBJ1-1; weak D call: TRBD1 (6 bases). This TCR was sampled from a human donor in good health (CMV status not recorded). Some clones in this sample may be carry-over from other donors' samples. Sequenced here: cultured PBMCs, sampled from culture after CMV antigen stimulation. The CDR3 DNA is TGTGCCAGTACTCTCGGGGGGCTCGACACTGAAGCTTTCTTT. Translating gives CASTLGGLDTEAFF.